One sample yielded the 4 T cell receptor beta chains listed below, sequenced in a study of blood T cell repertoires in COVID-19. Sequencing was performed with immunoSEQ multiplex PCR; in TCRdb, only in-frame clones are kept and a portion is missing. The table includes some 100,000 clones, 85% to 90% detected once. Sequencing was performed on peripheral blood. The receptor set was obtained from a human donor in a cohort sampled during active COVID-19.

V is TRBV6-1 and J is TRBJ1-4; D uncertain. The CDR3 is made up of 17 amino acids. Deletions cut 1 base from V and 1 base from J, with 13 bases between. Germline V lookup: CDR1 MNHNS, CDR2 SASEGT. The CDR3 protein is CASSEEVAVGTNEKLFF. The CDR3 DNA is TGTGCCAGCAGTGAAGAGGTAGCCGTAGGAACTAATGAAAAACTGTTTTTT.

The gene calls are TRBV5-1 and TRBJ2-1; 11 bases agree with TRBD2. Germline CDR1 is SGHRS and CDR2 is YFSETQ. The CDR3 spans 17 residues. V shed 4 bases, J shed 3 bases, and the junction held 9 bases outside the gene matches. The CDR3 region is CASSPSGTSGLYNEQFF. CDR3 bases: TGCGCCAGCAGCCCGTCCGGGACTAGCGGCCTCTACAATGAGCAGTTCTTC.

The rearrangement uses TRBV18 and TRBJ2-5, with 12 bases lining up with TRBD2. V gave up 6 bases and J gave up 2 bases; unmatched junction bases: 7. Germline lookup yields CDR1 KGHSH and CDR2 LQKENI. The CDR3 consists of 16 residues. Here the CDR3 reads CASSLGLAGSQETQYF. The CDR3, as DNA: TGTGCCAGCTCTCTCGGACTAGCGGGGAGTCAAGAGACCCAGTACTTC.

V is TRBV24-1 and J is TRBJ2-7; D is perhaps TRBD1 (6 bases). Germline V lookup: CDR1 KGHDR, CDR2 SFDVKD. The V end lost 5 bases, the J end lost 1 base, and 8 bases lay between the germline ends. The CDR3 contains 13 residues. This CDR3 reads CATSVQGSYEQYF. CDR3 sequence (DNA): TGTGCCACCAGTGTCCAGGGGTCCTACGAGCAGTACTTC.